This TCR beta chain was identified in a study of shared clonotypes between healthy human individuals. The study separated CD4+ cells into CD45RA+ naive and CD45RA-negative memory subsets. The CDR3 extends over 15 amino acids. CDR1 and CDR2 from the germline V gene are MNHEY and SVGAGI. V shed 7 bases, J shed 0 bases, and the junction held 8 bases outside the gene matches. Generated by immunoSEQ multiplex PCR, the TCRdb table keeps only in-frame clones and is missing some. The repertoire holds some 2.3 million clones, with just over 90% as singletons. This receptor was taken from a man between 18 and 35 years old in good health. Some clones in this sample may be carry-over from other donors' samples. The V call is TRBV6-5, the J call TRBJ1-1; the match to TRBD1 covers 7 bases. Input material: naive CD4+ T cells from PBMCs. Subset indicated: CD45RA+ positively selected. This CDR3 reads CASKKLGQLNTEAFF. The CDR3 DNA follows: TGTGCCAGCAAAAAATTGGGACAGTTGAACACTGAAGCTTTCTTT.